The 16 T cell receptor beta chains below come from one sample, sequenced in a study of monozygotic twins with cystic fibrosis. Sequenced by immunoSEQ multiplex PCR; TCRdb stores in-frame clones only, minus some. The profile shows 15,000 or so clones, 80% to 90% of them singletons. The sequenced sample was blood. The receptors were sampled from a boy under 18 with cystic fibrosis.

This sequence joins TRBV10-3 and TRBJ2-5; no reliable D call. In germline, CDR1 is ENHRY, CDR2 SYGVKD. V lost 5 bases, J lost 0 bases, and 16 bases lay in between. The CDR3 is 16 residues long. The CDR3: CAISLRGPAHQETQYF. CDR3 bases: TGTGCCATCAGTCTGAGAGGACCGGCCCACCAAGAGACCCAGTACTTC.

This chain links TRBV11-3 with TRBJ2-3; TRBD2 agrees at 7 bases. CDR3 length equals 14 residues. The trim removed 5 bases at V and 4 bases at J, leaving 6 bases unmatched. Germline V CDR1 and CDR2: SGHNT, YENEEA. The CDR3 loop reads CASSPPGGADTQYF. CDR3 DNA: TGTGCCAGCAGCCCCCCGGGGGGTGCAGATACGCAGTATTTT.

V is TRBV4-1 and J is TRBJ1-4, with 10 bases fitting TRBD1. From germline, CDR1 is MGHRA and CDR2 YSYEKL. V was pared by 1 base and J by 6 bases, with 5 bases of the junction left unmatched. The CDR3 spans 16 residues. CDR3 region: CASSQGSGTGDEKLFF. Here the CDR3 DNA reads TGCGCCAGCAGCCAAGGATCTGGGACAGGGGATGAAAAACTGTTTTTT.

The chain employs TRBV28 and TRBJ2-1, with 12 bases lining up with TRBD2. CDR1 and CDR2 from the germline V gene are MDHEN and SYDVKM. Losses at the gene ends were 3 bases for V and 9 bases for J; bases not matched to a gene: 9. CDR3 length equals 16 residues. CDR3 nucleotides: TGTGCCAGCAGTTTGGGCCTAGCGGGAGGGTTAGGTGAGCAGTTCTTC. It translates to CASSLGLAGGLGEQFF. Drawing the rest from reference TRBV28 and TRBJ2-1, the complete variable domain is DVKVTQSSRYLVKRTGEKVFLECVQDMDHENMFWYRQDPGLGLRLIYFSYDVKMKEKGDIPEGYSVSREKKERFSLILESASTNQTSMYLCASSLGLAGGLGEQFFGPGTRLTVL.

The V call is TRBV11-3, the J call TRBJ2-2; 7 bases align to TRBD1. The CDR3 covers 16 residues. The trim removed 5 bases at V and 5 bases at J, leaving 11 bases unmatched. Germline CDR1 SGHNT, CDR2 YENEEA. DNA for the CDR3: TGTGCCAGCAGCCCGCAGACAGGGCCTTTGACCGGGGAGCTGTTTTTT. The encoded protein is CASSPQTGPLTGELFF.

The V and J genes are TRBV30 and TRBJ1-3, with 7 bases that match TRBD1. The length of the CDR3 is 14 residues. Germline V gene lookup returns CDR1 GTSNPN and CDR2 SVGIG (reference sequence). With 4 bases clipped from V and 4 bases from J, the junction kept 7 bases outside the gene matches. DNA of the CDR3: TGTGCCTGGATCCCGGAGGGGGCAGGAAACACCATATATTTT. Translation gives CAWIPEGAGNTIYF.

The rearrangement joins TRBV5-1 to TRBJ1-4; 8 positions match TRBD1. Trimming at V came to 4 bases and at J to 0 bases, leaving 8 bases not matched to a gene. The CDR3 extends over 17 amino acids. From germline, CDR1 is SGHRS and CDR2 YFSETQ. The CDR3 here is CASSQGQVPATNEKLFF. The CDR3 bases are TGCGCCAGCAGCCAGGGACAGGTACCTGCAACTAATGAAAAACTGTTTTTT.

The rearrangement uses TRBV2 and TRBJ1-1; 9 nucleotides match TRBD1. V dropped 4 bases and J dropped 5; count of bases not matched to a gene: 8. Germline assignment: CDR1 SNHLY and CDR2 FYNNEI. The CDR3 has 15 residues. CDR3 region: CASSVSTGGGTEAFF. The CDR3 DNA follows: TGTGCCAGCAGTGTGTCGACAGGGGGGGGGACTGAAGCTTTCTTT.

The gene calls are TRBV5-1 and TRBJ2-5, with 14 bases that match TRBD2. CDR1 and CDR2 (germline): SGHRS, YFSETQ. The V segment lost 4 bases and the J segment 5 bases; nucleotides outside the gene matches: 10. The CDR3 is 17 amino acids. CDR3 sequence reads: CASSPAGTSGSHETQYF. DNA for the CDR3: TGCGCCAGCAGCCCAGCAGGGACTAGCGGGAGCCATGAGACCCAGTACTTC.

V usage is TRBV2 and J usage is TRBJ1-2; 7 nucleotides agree with TRBD1. V lost 6 bases and J lost 7; bases outside the gene matches: 17. Germline CDR1 reads SNHLY; CDR2 reads FYNNEI. The CDR3 spans 16 residues. The CDR3 region has the DNA TGTGCCAGCAGAGGTCACTCAGGGGGTATATCAGGTGGCTACACCTTC. Amino acids: CASRGHSGGISGGYTF.

The CDR3 sequence: CASSPTSGYSANAYNEQFF. CDR3 nucleotide sequence: TGTGCCAGCAGCCCTACTAGCGGATACTCCGCGAACGCCTACAATGAGCAGTTCTTC. This chain connects TRBV7-8 to TRBJ2-1; 8 bases line up with TRBD2. With V trimmed by 5 bases and J by 2 bases, 17 bases remained unmatched. The germline gives CDR1 SGHVS, CDR2 FQNEAQ. The CDR3 has 19 amino acids.

This chain links TRBV13 with TRBJ2-7, with a weak D call TRBD2 (7 bases). The CDR3 runs to 17 residues. Trimming shortened V by 5 bases and J by 5 bases, and 25 bases separated the two germline ends. Germline loops: CDR1 PRHDT, CDR2 FYEKMQ (reference sequence). The CDR3: CASSPGVGASREHEQYF. In DNA, the CDR3 is TGTGCCAGCAGCCCAGGGGTGGGAGCCTCGCGGGAGCACGAGCAGTACTTC.

The chain recombines TRBV7-9 with TRBJ1-2, with D perhaps matching TRBD1 (5 bases). CDR3 length: 13 amino acids. V was pared by 1 base and J by 4 bases, with 7 bases between. Germline CDR1 reads SEHNR; CDR2 reads FQNEAQ (reference sequence). This chain's CDR3 is CASSLVQGYGYTF. The CDR3 region has the DNA TGTGCCAGCAGCTTAGTTCAGGGCTATGGCTACACCTTC.

The rearrangement links TRBV6-1 to TRBJ1-2, with 11 bases matching TRBD1. From germline, CDR1 is MNHNS and CDR2 SASEGT. The CDR3 spans 13 residues. J was trimmed by 3 bases and V by 8 bases; bases with no gene match: 2. For the CDR3, the DNA is TGTGCCAGCCGGACAGGGGGCGACTATGGCTACACCTTC. Its protein product is CASRTGGDYGYTF.

In its sample, this clone was seen once. The V gene is TRBV2, the J gene TRBJ2-3; 7 bases map to TRBD2. Germline V gene sequence: CDR1 SNHLY, CDR2 FYNNEI. This CDR3 has 16 residues. Trimming at V came to 4 bases and at J to 0 bases, leaving 7 bases not matched to a gene. CDR3 in DNA: TGTGCCAGCAGTGCGTCGTGGCGGGGGAGCACAGATACGCAGTATTTT. Protein product: CASSASWRGSTDTQYF.

The J gene is TRBJ2-1, the V gene TRBV19; TRBD2 matches at 7 bases. The ends lost 8 bases at V and 9 bases at J; junction bases unmatched: 10. The CDR3 extends over 13 amino acids. CDR1 and CDR2 from the germline V gene are LNHDA and SQIVND (reference sequence). CDR3 loop: CASQSAGVAEQFF. CDR3 sequence (DNA): TGTGCCAGTCAGTCGGCGGGAGTTGCTGAGCAGTTCTTC.